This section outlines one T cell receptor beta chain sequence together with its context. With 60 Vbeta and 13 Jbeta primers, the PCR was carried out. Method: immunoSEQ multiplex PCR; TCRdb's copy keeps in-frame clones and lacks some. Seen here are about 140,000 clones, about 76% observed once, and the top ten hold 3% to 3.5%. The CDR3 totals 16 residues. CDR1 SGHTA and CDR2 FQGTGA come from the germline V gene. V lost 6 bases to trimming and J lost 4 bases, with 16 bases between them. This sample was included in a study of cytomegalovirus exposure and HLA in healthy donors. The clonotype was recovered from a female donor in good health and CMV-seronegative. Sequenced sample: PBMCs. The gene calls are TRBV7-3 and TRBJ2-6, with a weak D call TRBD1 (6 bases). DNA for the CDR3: TGTGCCAGCAGTTCAGGAACAGGGCCCGGGGCCAACGTCCTGACTTTC. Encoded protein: CASSSGTGPGANVLTF.